This T cell receptor beta chain was identified during a study of blood T cell repertoires in COVID-19. Overall study context: COVID-19 samples collected from the United States, Italy and Spain covered acute and convalescent phases.

The germline CDR1 and CDR2 sequences are SGHRS and YFSETQ. The CDR3 has 15 residues. V lost 0 bases, J lost 3 bases, and 9 bases lay in between. The data were produced by immunoSEQ multiplex PCR, yet TCRdb's version contains in-frame clones alone and is incomplete. The sample comprises approximately 150,000 clones, roughly nine tenths of which are singletons, and around 2.9% rests with the top ten. The TCR sequence derives from an older woman with active COVID-19. V is TRBV5-1 and J is TRBJ1-4; D is uncertain. Sample: peripheral blood. In DNA form, the CDR3 reads TGCGCCAGCAGCTTGGCGGCAGGCCCTAATGAAAAACTGTTTTTT. Translation gives CASSLAAGPNEKLFF. Complete variable domain (other parts from reference TRBV5-1 and TRBJ1-4): KAGVTQTPRYLIKTRGQQVTLSCSPISGHRSVSWYQQTPGQGLQFLFEYFSETQRNKGNFPGRFSGRQFSNSRSEMNVSTLELGDSALYLCASSLAAGPNEKLFFGSGTQLSVL.